Reported below is one T cell receptor (beta chain). Its target is unknown. Generated by immunoSEQ multiplex PCR, the TCRdb table keeps only in-frame clones and is missing some. The sample has hundreds of thousands of clones; about 93% are singletons. Treatment noted: 15 to 20 received Ad26.COV2.S at low or high dose, single or two shots; several received placebo; per-sample allocation not given. On day 63 after the first injection, vaccine and placebo recipients gave samples. The source of the sample is a study of Ad26.COV2.S vaccination and SARS-CoV-2 variants. Turning to the study itself: Ad26.COV2.S, an intramuscular injection, was given once or twice 56 days apart.

Study results and limitations: The study found higher spike-specific TCR breadth in vaccine than placebo recipients. It is possible that the TCR breadth and depth analyses underestimated the total T cell responses.

The V end lost 5 bases, the J end lost 2 bases, and 8 bases lay between the germline ends. The CDR3 loop spans 13 amino acids. The germline V gene has CDR1 SGHRS and CDR2 YFSETQ. The sequence derives from a person between 18 and 59 years old who received the Ad26.COV2.S COVID-19 vaccine or a placebo. The starting material was peripheral blood, obtained in a trial of Ad26.COV2.S vaccine versus placebo. This chain links TRBV5-1 with TRBJ1-3, with D perhaps matching TRBD1 (5 bases). CDR3 DNA: TGCGCCAGCAGGGGGGAGGCTGGAAACACCATATATTTT. It specifies CASRGEAGNTIYF.